A selection of T cell receptor beta chains follows, all from one sample in a study of technical replicates of blood from several donors. Some clones are missing from TCRdb's copy, which holds only in-frame ones; the method was immunoSEQ multiplex PCR. This table holds approximately 79,000 clones, approximately 97% found once. Sequenced: T cells isolated from PBMCs. Every receptor here comes from a human donor in good health. Both conserved end residues are trimmed from each CDR3.

V gene	J gene	CDR3 protein
TRBV28	TRBJ1-3	ASSWDSSGNTIY
TRBV30	TRBJ2-6	AWSPDRALYSGANVLT
TRBV9	TRBJ2-2	ASSGFGYAGNTGELF
TRBV5-1	TRBJ2-1	ASSLGASGKNEQF
TRBV11-2	TRBJ2-7	ASSFPPGLDEQY
TRBV7-2	TRBJ2-3	ASSLLEVADTQY
TRBV6-5	TRBJ2-2	ASRGTGGVTGELF
TRBV20-1	TRBJ2-7	SALLANEQY
TRBV30	TRBJ2-7	AASRGRHHEQY
TRBV7-2	TRBJ1-2	ASSFMDREYGYT
TRBV9	TRBJ2-1	ASSVGLRLRESYNEQF
TRBV4-2	TRBJ2-3	ASSQEVASGGIHTQY
TRBV2	TRBJ2-7	ASSEAYEQY
TRBV4-3	TRBJ2-2	ASSPRDRPNTGELF
TRBV5-6	TRBJ2-7	ASQGGENYEQY
TRBV29-1	TRBJ1-4	SVRPGQGTEKLF
TRBV25-1	TRBJ2-7	ASSAAYSLPGGEQY
TRBV4-2	TRBJ1-4	ASSQGTGSYEKLF
TRBV4-1	TRBJ2-1	ASSPVLAGNEQF
TRBV20-1	TRBJ2-1	RTSGTNEQF
TRBV30	TRBJ1-2	ACHLRGPYGYT
TRBV29-1	TRBJ2-3	SVEISLAGAYGDTQY
TRBV30	TRBJ2-5	ACKGEETQY